Listed here are 25 T cell receptor beta chains from one sample, sequenced in a study of blood T cell repertoires in COVID-19. Clones were read by immunoSEQ multiplex PCR, and TCRdb kept only the in-frame ones, dropping some. The profile shows some 230,000 clones, more than 75% of them singletons. The sample was peripheral blood. The receptors shown here come from a woman of 80 years or more with COVID-19, enrolled during active disease.

The gene calls are TRBV3-1 (or the pseudogene TRBV3-2) and TRBJ1-2, with a possible D match to TRBD1 (6 bases). Germline lookup yields CDR1 LGHDT and CDR2 YNNKEL (reference sequence). This CDR3 contains 15 residues. Trimming shortened V by 4 bases and J by 7 bases, and 19 bases separated the two germline ends. The CDR3 here is CASSLKGVPLSGYTF. For the CDR3, the DNA is TGTGCCAGCAGCCTTAAGGGGGTTCCCCTATCTGGCTACACCTTC.

The V and J genes are TRBV4-2 and TRBJ1-4, with TRBD1 identical over 7 bases. The length of the CDR3 is 18 residues. Germline V gives CDR1 LGHNA, CDR2 YNFKEQ. Losses at the gene ends were 4 bases for V and 3 bases for J; bases not matched to a gene: 14. The CDR3 DNA reads TGTGCCAGCAGCCCCATTTCCCTACAGGGGAAACCTAATGAAAAACTGTTTTTT. Protein product: CASSPISLQGKPNEKLFF.

This chain links TRBV29-1 with TRBJ2-7; D is possibly TRBD1 (5 bases). Germline V lookup: CDR1 SQVTM, CDR2 ANQGSEA. This CDR3 is 13 amino acids long. The ends were cut back, 3 bases at V and 7 bases at J, with 16 bases in the middle. The CDR3 bases are TGCAGCGTTGAGAACCGTCAGGGTAGGGAGCAGTACTTC. This codes for CSVENRQGREQYF.

The chain has TRBV7-2 and TRBJ1-1, with a possible D match to TRBD1 (5 bases). The CDR3 covers 13 residues. In germline, CDR1 is SGHTA, CDR2 FQGNSA. V was shortened by 4 bases and J by 5 bases, with 11 bases between the two germline ends. CDR3 sequence reads: CASSYQGNTEAFF. The CDR3 nucleotides are TGTGCCAGCAGCTATCAGGGAAATACTGAAGCTTTCTTT.

The chain joins TRBV7-8 to TRBJ2-7; D is possibly TRBD2 (5 bases). This CDR3 comprises 13 residues. The V end lost 1 base, the J end lost 5 bases, and 9 bases lay between the germline ends. CDR1 is SGHVS, CDR2 FQNEAQ, per germline. In nucleotides, the CDR3 is TGTGCCAGCAGCTTAGGCGGGCCTAACGAGCAGTACTTC. Encoded protein: CASSLGGPNEQYF.

The CDR3: CASSIQGGNRPQHF. CDR3 sequence (DNA): TGTGCCAGTAGTATTCAGGGGGGAAATAGGCCCCAGCATTTT. This chain uses TRBV19 with TRBJ1-5, with 7 bases that match TRBD1. CDR1 is LNHDA and CDR2 is SQIVND in the germline V gene (reference sequence). V lost 3 bases, J lost 9 bases, and 8 bases stayed unmatched. The CDR3 totals 14 residues.

This sequence joins TRBV7-3 and TRBJ1-2, with D perhaps TRBD1 (6 bases). The CDR3 length is 16 residues. Trimming took off 5 bases at V and 2 bases at J, with 18 bases between the two ends. Germline CDR1 reads SGHTA; CDR2 reads FQGTGA. CDR3 nucleotides: TGTGCCAGCAGCCGAACTTCGATAAGGGGGAACTATGGCTACACCTTC. It specifies CASSRTSIRGNYGYTF.

The CDR3 region has the DNA TGTGCCAGCAGTCCGAGGGGAACAGGGGGCAGAGGACAGCCCCAGCATTTT. Its protein product is CASSPRGTGGRGQPQHF. The chain joins TRBV25-1 to TRBJ1-5; 9 positions agree with TRBD1. The CDR3 has 17 amino acids. Germline V gene data show CDR1 as MGHDK and CDR2 as SYGVNS. V trimming: 5 bases; J trimming: 7 bases; junction bases outside the gene matches: 15. Combining the CDR3 with reference TRBV25-1 and TRBJ1-5 gives the whole variable domain EADIYQTPRYLVIGTGKKITLECSQTMGHDKMYWYQQDPGMELHLIHYSYGVNSTEKGDLSSESTVSRIRTEHFPLTLESARPSHTSQYLCASSPRGTGGRGQPQHFGDGTRLSIL.

This clone was counted a single time. The V gene is TRBV7-3, the J gene TRBJ2-2; D is unresolved. Trimming left V 6 bases short and J 0 bases short, with 11 bases between. The CDR3 loop spans 15 amino acids. From germline, CDR1 is SGHTA and CDR2 FQGTGA. CDR3 residues: CASRRSSANTGELFF. The CDR3 coding sequence is TGTGCCAGCAGGCGTTCGAGCGCGAACACCGGGGAGCTGTTTTTT.

This clone was recorded once. V gene TRBV6-2 or TRBV6-3 combines with J gene TRBJ2-7; D may be TRBD2 (5 bases). CDR3 length equals 14 residues. Trimming took 4 bases from V and 5 from J, leaving 15 bases between them. Germline V CDR1 and CDR2: MNHEY, SVGEGT. The CDR3 reads CASSSGFLNDEQYF. The CDR3 nucleotides read TGTGCCAGCAGTTCGGGATTTTTAAATGACGAGCAGTACTTC.

The genes are TRBV6-2 or TRBV6-3 and TRBJ2-1; 7 bases match TRBD2. With V trimmed by 4 bases and J by 0 bases, 9 bases remained unmatched. Germline assignment: CDR1 MNHEY and CDR2 SVGEGT. CDR3 length: 17 residues. The CDR3 region has the DNA TGTGCCAGCAGTTCCACACTAGCGAAGGGCTCCTACAATGAGCAGTTCTTC. The encoded protein is CASSSTLAKGSYNEQFF.

This clone was seen a single time. This sequence joins TRBV18 and TRBJ2-7, with no clear D. The CDR3 covers 13 residues. V was pared by 4 bases and J by 5 bases, with 12 bases between. Per the germline V gene, CDR1 is KGHSH and CDR2 is LQKENI. CDR3 sequence: CASSLATEHEQYF. The DNA of the CDR3 is TGTGCCAGCTCACTTGCTACAGAACACGAGCAGTACTTC.

The V and J genes are TRBV2 and TRBJ1-5, with a possible D match to TRBD1 (6 bases). The CDR3 runs to 14 residues. Trimming shortened V by 5 bases and J by 6 bases, and 14 bases separated the two germline ends. Germline lookup yields CDR1 SNHLY and CDR2 FYNNEI. The CDR3 reads CASSSDSASQPQHF. CDR3 bases: TGTGCCAGCAGTTCGGACAGCGCGAGTCAGCCCCAGCATTTT. Combining the CDR3 with reference TRBV2 and TRBJ1-5 gives the whole variable domain EPEVTQTPSHQVTQMGQEVILRCVPISNHLYFYWYRQILGQKVEFLVSFYNNEISEKSEIFDDQFSVERPDGSNFTLKIRSTKLEDSAMYFCASSSDSASQPQHFGDGTRLSIL.

The chain links TRBV19 to TRBJ1-6, with 8 bases identical to TRBD1. V lost 7 bases and J lost 9; bases outside the gene matches: 14. The CDR3 is made up of 16 amino acids. CDR1 LNHDA and CDR2 SQIVND come from the germline V gene (reference sequence). As DNA, the CDR3 is TGTGCCAGTAAGACTTCGGACAGGGCTCCAGGTTCACCCCTCCACTTT. This codes for CASKTSDRAPGSPLHF.

The chain couples TRBV24-1 to TRBJ2-5, with D maybe TRBD2 (6 bases). CDR3 length: 13 amino acids. The germline gives CDR1 KGHDR, CDR2 SFDVKD. The V end lost 5 bases, the J end lost 8 bases, and 14 bases lay between the germline ends. CDR3 region: CATSGEVLGTQYF. The CDR3 nucleotides read TGTGCCACCAGTGGGGAGGTCCTCGGAACCCAGTACTTC.

In this sample, this clone turned up once. This chain joins TRBV30 and TRBJ1-1; the match to TRBD1 covers 7 bases. The J segment lost 3 bases and the V segment lost 3 bases, leaving 4 bases of the junction unmatched. The CDR3 is 13 residues long. The germline V gene has CDR1 GTSNPN and CDR2 SVGIG (reference sequence). Here the CDR3 DNA reads TGTGCCTGGAGGTCTGACAGGGACACTGAAGCTTTCTTT. Translation: CAWRSDRDTEAFF.

This clone was seen a single time. V gene TRBV5-1 combines with J gene TRBJ2-5; 9 bases are a match to TRBD1. The J segment lost 2 bases and the V segment lost 0 bases, leaving 5 bases of the junction unmatched. The germline V gene encodes CDR1 SGHRS and CDR2 YFSETQ. CDR3 length: 16 residues. This CDR3 is CASSLVSGTGQETQYF. CDR3 in DNA: TGCGCCAGCAGCTTGGTCAGCGGGACAGGGCAAGAGACCCAGTACTTC.

J is TRBJ2-5 and V is TRBV30; D may be TRBD2 (6 bases). Germline CDR1 and CDR2: GTSNPN and SVGIG (reference sequence). V gave up 2 bases and J gave up 1 base, with 11 bases separating them. The CDR3 length is 14 residues. CDR3: CAWSFAGIQETQYF. CDR3 DNA sequence: TGTGCCTGGAGTTTCGCGGGAATCCAAGAGACCCAGTACTTC.

V usage is TRBV23-1 and J usage is TRBJ1-5; TRBD1 matches 9 bases. TRBV23-1 is an open reading frame whose function is uncertain. There are 16 residues in the CDR3. Trimming removed 6 bases from V and 5 bases from J; junction bases left unmatched: 11. Here the CDR3 DNA reads TGCGCCAGCAGGAGGATGGGGGACAGGGCCCATCAGCCCCAGCATTTT. This gives the protein CASRRMGDRAHQPQHF.

The CDR3 loop reads CAWMTGTSGSNEQFF. The CDR3, as DNA: TGTGCCTGGATGACCGGGACTAGCGGGAGTAATGAGCAGTTCTTC. The chain couples TRBV30 to TRBJ2-1, with 14 bases that match TRBD2. This CDR3 spans 15 amino acids. CDR1 and CDR2 from the germline V gene are GTSNPN and SVGIG (reference sequence). With V trimmed by 4 bases and J by 7 bases, 6 bases remained unmatched.

CDR3 sequence (DNA): TGTGCCAGCAGCCAAAACGGCGGCGGCTACGAGCAGTACTTC. Protein: CASSQNGGGYEQYF. The rearrangement uses TRBV3-1 (or the pseudogene TRBV3-2) and TRBJ2-7; D uncertain. The CDR3 sequence is 14 residues long. Per germline, CDR1 LGHDT and CDR2 YNNKEL (reference sequence). V was pared by 2 bases and J by 3 bases, with 11 bases between.

This chain uses TRBV7-9 with TRBJ1-1; 9 bases line up with TRBD1. J gave up 5 bases and V 4 bases, and 5 bases lay outside the gene matches. Per germline, CDR1 SEHNR and CDR2 FQNEAQ (reference sequence). The CDR3 runs 14 residues. As DNA, the CDR3 is TGTGCCAGCAGCTACAGGGGGCTGGGTACTGAAGCTTTCTTT. Protein: CASSYRGLGTEAFF.

The chain recombines TRBV18 with TRBJ2-7; D is unresolved. V lost 1 base and J lost 3, with 7 bases in between. This CDR3 comprises 13 residues. In germline, CDR1 is KGHSH, CDR2 LQKENI. CDR3 coding DNA: TGTGCCAGCTCACCACAAGCGTACTACGAGCAGTACTTC. As protein: CASSPQAYYEQYF.

In its sample, this clone was seen once. Additional DNA sequences in this sample encode the identical CDR3. V usage is TRBV7-2 and J usage is TRBJ1-5; 10 positions agree with TRBD1. There are 14 residues in the CDR3. CDR1 is SGHTA, CDR2 FQGNSA, per germline. V shed 3 bases, J shed 4 bases, and the junction held 0 bases outside the gene matches. CDR3 sequence reads: CASSLGQGNQPQHF. The CDR3 DNA follows: TGTGCCAGCAGCTTGGGACAGGGGAATCAGCCCCAGCATTTT.

The genes are TRBV7-9 and TRBJ2-1, with 13 bases aligning to TRBD2. V lost 4 bases, J lost 1 base, and 10 bases stayed unmatched. CDR1 and CDR2 from the germline V gene are SEHNR and FQNEAQ (reference sequence). CDR3 length equals 19 residues. As DNA, the CDR3 is TGTGCCAGCAGCTCCCAATTACTAGCGGGGGGGTGGTCCTACAATGAGCAGTTCTTC. This gives the protein CASSSQLLAGGWSYNEQFF. Full variable domain (outside the CDR3, taken from reference TRBV7-9 and TRBJ2-1): DTGVSQNPRHKITKRGQNVTFRCDPISEHNRLYWYRQTLGQGPEFLTYFQNEAQLEKSRLLSDRFSAERPKGSFSTLEIQRTEQGDSAMYLCASSSQLLAGGWSYNEQFFGPGTRLTVL.